This entry describes one T cell receptor (beta chain). The germline CDR1 and CDR2 sequences are SEHNR and FQNEAQ (reference sequence). Trimming took 4 bases from V and 6 from J; bases not matched to a gene: 6. This CDR3 comprises 13 residues. The data derive from a study of blood T cell repertoires in COVID-19. Study details: Collection of acute and convalescent COVID-19 samples took place in the United States, Italy and Spain. PBMCs, B-cell-depleted T cells, or T cells provided the cDNA or gDNA that made up the material.

Source study methods: Quantification of nucleated cells was approximated via reference gene primer amplification. The assay was immunoSEQ multiplex PCR, and TCRdb's table has in-frame clones only and misses some. V, J and clone size derive from that table, while D and trimming were established from the DNA sequence. This table has 36,000 or so clones, roughly 88% appearing once. This clonotype was obtained from a woman in her seventies with active COVID-19. The sample taken for sequencing was peripheral blood. The chain combines TRBV7-9 with TRBJ2-7; 7 nucleotides line up with TRBD1. The DNA for the CDR3 is TGTGCCAGCAGCTACGACAGGGACCTCGAGCAGTACTTC. This encodes CASSYDRDLEQYF. The full variable domain, with the rest looked up from reference TRBV7-9 and TRBJ2-7, is DTGVSQNPRHKITKRGQNVTFRCDPISEHNRLYWYRQTLGQGPEFLTYFQNEAQLEKSRLLSDRFSAERPKGSFSTLEIQRTEQGDSAMYLCASSYDRDLEQYFGPGTRLTVT.